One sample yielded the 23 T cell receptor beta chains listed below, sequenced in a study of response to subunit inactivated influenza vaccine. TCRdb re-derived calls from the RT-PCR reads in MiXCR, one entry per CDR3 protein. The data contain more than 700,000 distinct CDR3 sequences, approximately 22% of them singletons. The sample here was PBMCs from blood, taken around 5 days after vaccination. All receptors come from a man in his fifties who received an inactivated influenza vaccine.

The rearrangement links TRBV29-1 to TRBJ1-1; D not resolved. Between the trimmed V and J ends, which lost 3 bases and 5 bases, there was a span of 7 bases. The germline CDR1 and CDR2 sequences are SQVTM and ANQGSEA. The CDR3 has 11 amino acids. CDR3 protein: CSVDPGTEAFF. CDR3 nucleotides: TGCAGCGTTGACCCGGGAACTGAAGCTTTCTTT.

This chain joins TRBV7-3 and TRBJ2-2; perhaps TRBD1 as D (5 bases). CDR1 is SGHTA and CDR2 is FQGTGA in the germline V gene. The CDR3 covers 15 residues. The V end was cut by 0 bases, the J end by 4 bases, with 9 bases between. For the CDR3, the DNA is TGTGCCAGCAGCTTAACGGGGCCGGGCACCGGGGAGCTGTTTTTT. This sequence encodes CASSLTGPGTGELFF.

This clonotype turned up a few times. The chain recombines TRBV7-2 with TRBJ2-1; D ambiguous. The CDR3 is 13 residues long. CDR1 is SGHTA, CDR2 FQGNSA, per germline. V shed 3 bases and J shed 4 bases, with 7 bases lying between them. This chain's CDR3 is CASSLPLYNEQFF. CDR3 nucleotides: TGTGCCAGCAGCTTGCCCCTTTACAATGAGCAGTTCTTC. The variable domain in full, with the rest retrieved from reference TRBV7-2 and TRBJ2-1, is GAGVSQSPSNKVTEKGKDVELRCDPISGHTALYWYRQSLGQGLEFLIYFQGNSAPDKSGLPSDRFSAERTGGSVSTLTIQRTQQEDSAVYLCASSLPLYNEQFFGPGTRLTVL.

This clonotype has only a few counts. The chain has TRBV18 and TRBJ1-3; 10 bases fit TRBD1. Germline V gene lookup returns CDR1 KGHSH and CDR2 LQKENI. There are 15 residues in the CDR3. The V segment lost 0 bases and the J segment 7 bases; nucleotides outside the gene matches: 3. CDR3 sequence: CASSPPGQGLNTIYF. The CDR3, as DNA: TGTGCCAGCTCACCACCGGGACAGGGGTTGAACACCATATATTTT.

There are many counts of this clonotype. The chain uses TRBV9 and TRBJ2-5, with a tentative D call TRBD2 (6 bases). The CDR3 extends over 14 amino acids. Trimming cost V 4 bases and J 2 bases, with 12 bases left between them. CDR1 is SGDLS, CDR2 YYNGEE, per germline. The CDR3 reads CASSPSGLQETQYF. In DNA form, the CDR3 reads TGTGCCAGCAGCCCTTCGGGACTTCAAGAGACCCAGTACTTC.

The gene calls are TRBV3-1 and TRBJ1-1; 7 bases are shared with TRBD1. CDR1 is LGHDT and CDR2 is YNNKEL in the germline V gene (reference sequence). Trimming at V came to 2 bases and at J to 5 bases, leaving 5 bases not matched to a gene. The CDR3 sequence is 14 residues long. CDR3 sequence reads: CASSQFRGGTEAFF. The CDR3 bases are TGTGCCAGCAGCCAATTCAGGGGGGGAACTGAAGCTTTCTTT.

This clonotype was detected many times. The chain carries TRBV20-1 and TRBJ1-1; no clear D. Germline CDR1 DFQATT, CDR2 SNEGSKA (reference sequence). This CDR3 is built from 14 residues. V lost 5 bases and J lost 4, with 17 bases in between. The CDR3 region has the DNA TGCAGTGCTGAGGACGACCGTAGCGTCACTGAAGCTTTCTTT. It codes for CSAEDDRSVTEAFF.

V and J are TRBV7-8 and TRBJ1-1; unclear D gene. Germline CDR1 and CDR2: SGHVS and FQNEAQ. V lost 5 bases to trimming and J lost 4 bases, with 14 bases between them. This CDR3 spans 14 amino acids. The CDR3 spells CASSALGVGTEAFF. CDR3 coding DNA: TGTGCCAGCAGCGCCCTCGGGGTGGGCACTGAAGCTTTCTTT.

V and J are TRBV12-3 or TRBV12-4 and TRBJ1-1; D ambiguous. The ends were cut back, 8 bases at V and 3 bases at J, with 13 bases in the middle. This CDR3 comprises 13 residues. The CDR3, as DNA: TGTGCCAGCTCTCCCAAGTTGCACACTGAAGCTTTCTTT. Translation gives CASSPKLHTEAFF.

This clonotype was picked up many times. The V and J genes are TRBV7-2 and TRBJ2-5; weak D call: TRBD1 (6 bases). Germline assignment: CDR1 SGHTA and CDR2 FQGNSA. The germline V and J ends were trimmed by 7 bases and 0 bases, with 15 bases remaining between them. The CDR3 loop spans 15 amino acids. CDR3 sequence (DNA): TGTGCCAGCACCCTTGGTGGGGGCCACCAAGAGACCCAGTACTTC. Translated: CASTLGGGHQETQYF.

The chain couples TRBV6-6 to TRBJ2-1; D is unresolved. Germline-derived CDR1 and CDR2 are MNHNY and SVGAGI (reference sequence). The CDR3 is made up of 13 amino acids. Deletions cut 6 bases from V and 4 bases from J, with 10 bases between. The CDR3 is CASRPGSYNEQFF. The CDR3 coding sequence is TGTGCCAGCAGGCCAGGATCATACAATGAGCAGTTCTTC.

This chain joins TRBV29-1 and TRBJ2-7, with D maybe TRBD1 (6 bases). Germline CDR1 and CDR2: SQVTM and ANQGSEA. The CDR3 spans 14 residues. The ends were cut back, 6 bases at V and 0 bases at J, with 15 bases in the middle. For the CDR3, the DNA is TGCAGCGTGGATACAGGGAGTAGCTCCTACGAGCAGTACTTC. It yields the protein CSVDTGSSSYEQYF.

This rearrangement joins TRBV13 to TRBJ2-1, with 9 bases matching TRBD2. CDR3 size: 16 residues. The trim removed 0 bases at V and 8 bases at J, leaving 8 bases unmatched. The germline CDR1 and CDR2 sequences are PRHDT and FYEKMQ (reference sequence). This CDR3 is CASSLGNSGGIHEQFF. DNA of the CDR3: TGTGCCAGCAGCTTAGGGAACAGCGGGGGGATACATGAGCAGTTCTTC.

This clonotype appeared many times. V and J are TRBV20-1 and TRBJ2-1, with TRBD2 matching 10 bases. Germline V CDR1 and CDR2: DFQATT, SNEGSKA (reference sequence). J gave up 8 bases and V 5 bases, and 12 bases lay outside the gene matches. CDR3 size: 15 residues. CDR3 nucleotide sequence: TGCAGTGCTTGGCTCTTTGCCCTAGCGGGAGATGAGCAGTTCTTC. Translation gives CSAWLFALAGDEQFF.

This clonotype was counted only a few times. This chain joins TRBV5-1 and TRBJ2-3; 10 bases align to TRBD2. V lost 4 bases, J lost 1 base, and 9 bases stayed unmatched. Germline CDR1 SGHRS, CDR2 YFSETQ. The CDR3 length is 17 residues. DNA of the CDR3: TGCGCCAGCAGCCCGTCGACTAGCGGGCACCGCACAGATACGCAGTATTTT. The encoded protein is CASSPSTSGHRTDTQYF. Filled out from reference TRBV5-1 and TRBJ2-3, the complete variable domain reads KAGVTQTPRYLIKTRGQQVTLSCSPISGHRSVSWYQQTPGQGLQFLFEYFSETQRNKGNFPGRFSGRQFSNSRSEMNVSTLELGDSALYLCASSPSTSGHRTDTQYFGPGTRLTVL.

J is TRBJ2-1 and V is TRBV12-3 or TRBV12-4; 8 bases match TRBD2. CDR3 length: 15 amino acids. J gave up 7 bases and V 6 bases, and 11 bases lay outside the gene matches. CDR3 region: CASSSRAGERNEQFF. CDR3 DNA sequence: TGTGCCAGCAGCTCACGAGCGGGAGAAAGAAATGAGCAGTTCTTC.

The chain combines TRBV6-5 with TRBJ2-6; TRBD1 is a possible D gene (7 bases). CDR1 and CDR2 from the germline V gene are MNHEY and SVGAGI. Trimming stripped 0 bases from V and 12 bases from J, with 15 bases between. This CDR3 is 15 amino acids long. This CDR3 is CASSYSAGGSVVLTF. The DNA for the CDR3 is TGTGCCAGCAGTTACTCGGCAGGGGGGTCCGTCGTCCTGACTTTC.

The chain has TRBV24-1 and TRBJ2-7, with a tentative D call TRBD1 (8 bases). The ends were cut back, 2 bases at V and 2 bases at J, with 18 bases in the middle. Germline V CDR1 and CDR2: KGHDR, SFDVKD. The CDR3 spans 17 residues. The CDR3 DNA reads TGTGCCACCAGTGATTCGCAGCGGGACAGGTATCCCTACGAGCAGTACTTC. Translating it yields CATSDSQRDRYPYEQYF.

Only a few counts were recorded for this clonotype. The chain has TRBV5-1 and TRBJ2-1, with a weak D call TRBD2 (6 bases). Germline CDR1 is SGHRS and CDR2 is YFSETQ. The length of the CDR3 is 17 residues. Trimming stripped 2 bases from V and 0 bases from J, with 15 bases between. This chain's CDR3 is CASSFRTISSSYNEQFF. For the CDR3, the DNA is TGCGCCAGCAGCTTCCGGACTATATCGAGCTCCTACAATGAGCAGTTCTTC.

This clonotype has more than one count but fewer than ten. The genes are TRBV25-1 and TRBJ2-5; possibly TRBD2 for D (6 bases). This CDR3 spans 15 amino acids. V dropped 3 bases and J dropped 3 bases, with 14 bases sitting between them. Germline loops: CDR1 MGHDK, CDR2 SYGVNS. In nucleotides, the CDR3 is TGTGCCAGCAGTGACCTCCCGGGACTGGAAGAGACCCAGTACTTC. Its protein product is CASSDLPGLEETQYF. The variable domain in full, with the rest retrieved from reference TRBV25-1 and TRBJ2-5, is EADIYQTPRYLVIGTGKKITLECSQTMGHDKMYWYQQDPGMELHLIHYSYGVNSTEKGDLSSESTVSRIRTEHFPLTLESARPSHTSQYLCASSDLPGLEETQYFGPGTRLLVL.

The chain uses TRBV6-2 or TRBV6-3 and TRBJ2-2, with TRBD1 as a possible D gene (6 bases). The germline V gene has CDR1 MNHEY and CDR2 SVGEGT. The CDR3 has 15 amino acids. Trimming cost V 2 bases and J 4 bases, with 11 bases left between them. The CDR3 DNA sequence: TGTGCCAGCAGTTACCTCAGGGACATCACCGGGGAGCTGTTTTTT. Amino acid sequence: CASSYLRDITGELFF.

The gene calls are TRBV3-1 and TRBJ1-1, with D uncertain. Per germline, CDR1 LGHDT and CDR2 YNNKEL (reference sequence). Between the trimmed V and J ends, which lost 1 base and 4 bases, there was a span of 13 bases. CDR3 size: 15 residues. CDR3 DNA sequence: TGTGCCAGCAGCCAAGGTTTTATTGAGGCCACTGAAGCTTTCTTT. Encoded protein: CASSQGFIEATEAFF.

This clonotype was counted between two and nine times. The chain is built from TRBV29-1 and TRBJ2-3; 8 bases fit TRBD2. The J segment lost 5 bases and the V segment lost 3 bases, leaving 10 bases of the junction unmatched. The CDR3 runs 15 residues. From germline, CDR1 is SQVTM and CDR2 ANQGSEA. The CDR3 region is CSVDRSGRAEDTQYF. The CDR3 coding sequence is TGCAGCGTTGATCGGTCCGGGAGGGCCGAAGATACGCAGTATTTT.